A selection of T cell receptor beta chains follows, all from one sample in a study of control samples from healthy donors and cancer patients. Sequencing was performed with immunoSEQ multiplex PCR; in TCRdb, only in-frame clones are kept and a portion is missing. The sample comprises around 100,000 clones, roughly 90% of which are singletons, and about 3% rests with the top ten. The specimen sequenced was blood. Every receptor here comes from a human donor in good health. The donor label of this sample is uncertain. CDR3s include the opening cysteine and the closing phenylalanine or tryptophan. Fields, in order: CDR3 DNA, CDR3 protein, V gene, clone size, J gene, D gene. D genes are given only for firm matches. Clone size appears in some rows only: once, few, many, or a class for an expanded clone.

CDR3nt: TGTGCCTGGAGTGTTACCTACGAGCAGTACTTC; CDR3aa: CAWSVTYEQYF; v_gene: TRBV30; abundance: .; j_gene: TRBJ2-7; d_gene: .
CDR3nt: TGTGCCAGCAGCTTAAGACAGGGGATGGGGGATACGCAGTATTTT; CDR3aa: CASSLRQGMGDTQYF; v_gene: TRBV7-3; abundance: .; j_gene: TRBJ2-3; d_gene: TRBD1
CDR3nt: TGTGCTAGTGGTTTGGCGCTCAGGGGGGCTAGGAATCAGCCCCAGCATTTT; CDR3aa: CASGLALRGARNQPQHF; v_gene: TRBV12-5; abundance: .; j_gene: TRBJ1-5; d_gene: TRBD1
CDR3nt: TGTGCCATCAGTGGCTCCGGGACAGGGGTTTCCTACAATGAGCAGTTCTTC; CDR3aa: CAISGSGTGVSYNEQFF; v_gene: TRBV10-3; abundance: .; j_gene: TRBJ2-1; d_gene: TRBD1
CDR3nt: TGTGCCAGCAGCTTGGCGAGCGACGAGCAGTACTTC; CDR3aa: CASSLASDEQYF; v_gene: TRBV5-5; abundance: .; j_gene: TRBJ2-7; d_gene: .
CDR3nt: TGCGCCAGCGGGGGTCGGTGGCGGCCTATCACAGATACGCAGTATTTT; CDR3aa: CASGGRWRPITDTQYF; v_gene: TRBV10-1; abundance: .; j_gene: TRBJ2-3; d_gene: .
CDR3nt: TGTGCCTGGAGTGTACTGGGTGGGGATGAAGCTTTCTTT; CDR3aa: CAWSVLGGDEAFF; v_gene: TRBV30; abundance: .; j_gene: TRBJ1-1; d_gene: .
CDR3nt: TGTGCCAGCAGTTTATCAATTCTTGGGGAAGAGGCCCAGTACTTC; CDR3aa: CASSLSILGEEAQYF; v_gene: TRBV27; abundance: .; j_gene: TRBJ2-5; d_gene: .
CDR3nt: TGTGCCAGCAGTTCCGGACAGTCCAGCACAGATACGCAGTATTTT; CDR3aa: CASSSGQSSTDTQYF; v_gene: TRBV5-4; abundance: .; j_gene: TRBJ2-3; d_gene: .
CDR3nt: TGTGCCAGCAGTTCAGGACGGACAGTCCAAGAGACCCAGTACTTC; CDR3aa: CASSSGRTVQETQYF; v_gene: TRBV6-7; abundance: .; j_gene: TRBJ2-5; d_gene: .
CDR3nt: TGTGCCAGCAGCCCGAGGACTAGCGGGGAGACAGATACGCAGTATTTT; CDR3aa: CASSPRTSGETDTQYF; v_gene: TRBV7-2; abundance: .; j_gene: TRBJ2-3; d_gene: TRBD2
CDR3nt: TGTGCCAGCAGCATCGCGACAGAAAAGTCTGGAAACACCATATATTTT; CDR3aa: CASSIATEKSGNTIYF; v_gene: TRBV7-8; abundance: .; j_gene: TRBJ1-3; d_gene: .
CDR3nt: TGTGCCAGCAGTCCTCGACCGCCGAACACCGGGGAGCTGTTTTTT; CDR3aa: CASSPRPPNTGELFF; v_gene: TRBV25-1; abundance: .; j_gene: TRBJ2-2; d_gene: .
CDR3nt: TGTGCCAGCAGCCAGGGACTAGCGGGGGGCCAAAGCACAGATACACAGTATTTT; CDR3aa: CASSQGLAGGQSTDTQYF; v_gene: TRBV7-6; abundance: .; j_gene: TRBJ2-3; d_gene: TRBD2
CDR3nt: TGTGCCAGCAGCTTAGATCGAGAGGGTACCCAGTACTTC; CDR3aa: CASSLDREGTQYF; v_gene: TRBV7-8; abundance: .; j_gene: TRBJ2-5; d_gene: .
CDR3nt: TGTGCCAGCAGCTTAACGGGAACAGGGGGGGATTCACCCCTCCACTTT; CDR3aa: CASSLTGTGGDSPLHF; v_gene: TRBV7-3; abundance: few; j_gene: TRBJ1-6; d_gene: TRBD1
CDR3nt: TGTGCCAGCAGCCAAGATTGGGCGTTTGGCTACACCTTC; CDR3aa: CASSQDWAFGYTF; v_gene: TRBV3-1/TRBV3-2; abundance: .; j_gene: TRBJ1-2; d_gene: .
CDR3nt: TGTGCCAGCAGTTTATTCGTCGGGGGGGCCCGTGATACGCAGTATTTT; CDR3aa: CASSLFVGGARDTQYF; v_gene: TRBV27; abundance: few; j_gene: TRBJ2-3; d_gene: TRBD2
CDR3nt: TGTGCCACCAGTGACCCGGGACAGGGGAACACTGAAGCTTTCTTT; CDR3aa: CATSDPGQGNTEAFF; v_gene: TRBV24-1; abundance: .; j_gene: TRBJ1-1; d_gene: TRBD1
CDR3nt: TGCGCCAGCAGCGTCGGACAGATGAACACTGAAGCTTTCTTT; CDR3aa: CASSVGQMNTEAFF; v_gene: TRBV5-1; abundance: .; j_gene: TRBJ1-1; d_gene: .
CDR3nt: TGTGCCAGCAGCTTAATGAGTCCTAGGGTCGGGGCCAACGTCCTGACTTTC; CDR3aa: CASSLMSPRVGANVLTF; v_gene: TRBV7-3; abundance: .; j_gene: TRBJ2-6; d_gene: .
CDR3nt: TGTGCCAGCAGAACCGGACTGAACTATGGCTACACCTTC; CDR3aa: CASRTGLNYGYTF; v_gene: TRBV6-5; abundance: .; j_gene: TRBJ1-2; d_gene: .
CDR3nt: TGTGCCAGCAGCCCCGGACCCCTAAGGGGTGAAAAACTGTTTTTT; CDR3aa: CASSPGPLRGEKLFF; v_gene: TRBV3-1/TRBV3-2; abundance: .; j_gene: TRBJ1-4; d_gene: .
CDR3nt: TGTGCCATCAACCACGATAAAGCTAACTATGGCTACACCTTC; CDR3aa: CAINHDKANYGYTF; v_gene: TRBV10-3; abundance: .; j_gene: TRBJ1-2; d_gene: .
CDR3nt: TGTGCCAGCAGCTTGAGGATGGAGGAGTGGGCTGAAGCTTTCTTT; CDR3aa: CASSLRMEEWAEAFF; v_gene: TRBV5-5; abundance: .; j_gene: TRBJ1-1; d_gene: .
CDR3nt: TGTGCCAGCAGCTATAACAGGGCCACTGAAGCTTTCTTT; CDR3aa: CASSYNRATEAFF; v_gene: TRBV12-3/TRBV12-4; abundance: .; j_gene: TRBJ1-1; d_gene: .
CDR3nt: TGTGCCAGCAGCCAAAAGGGGGAGGGAAAGCAGTACTTC; CDR3aa: CASSQKGEGKQYF; v_gene: TRBV3-1/TRBV3-2; abundance: .; j_gene: TRBJ2-7; d_gene: .
CDR3nt: TGTGCCAGCAGCCCACAGGGAGGAGAGACCCAGTACTTC; CDR3aa: CASSPQGGETQYF; v_gene: TRBV11-2; abundance: once; j_gene: TRBJ2-5; d_gene: .
CDR3nt: TGTGCCAGCAGTCGACAGAGAGATAATGAAAAACTGTTTTTT; CDR3aa: CASSRQRDNEKLFF; v_gene: TRBV27; abundance: .; j_gene: TRBJ1-4; d_gene: .
CDR3nt: TGTGCCAGCAGCTTATATGCGACCGATGAGCAGTTCTTC; CDR3aa: CASSLYATDEQFF; v_gene: TRBV7-8; abundance: .; j_gene: TRBJ2-1; d_gene: .
CDR3nt: TGCGCCAGTCGCGGGGAGGGGAAAGAGACCCAGTACTTC; CDR3aa: CASRGEGKETQYF; v_gene: TRBV5-1; abundance: once; j_gene: TRBJ2-5; d_gene: TRBD2
CDR3nt: TGTGCCTGGGGTTCAGGGCCCGGCACTGAAGCTTTCTTT; CDR3aa: CAWGSGPGTEAFF; v_gene: TRBV30; abundance: once; j_gene: TRBJ1-1; d_gene: .
CDR3nt: TGTGCCAGCTCTTGGATTACCCAGTACTTC; CDR3aa: CASSWITQYF; v_gene: TRBV12-3/TRBV12-4; abundance: .; j_gene: TRBJ2-5; d_gene: .
CDR3nt: TGTGCCAGCAGGGCCGGGACTAGAAGCTACGAGCAGTACTTC; CDR3aa: CASRAGTRSYEQYF; v_gene: TRBV7-8; abundance: once; j_gene: TRBJ2-7; d_gene: TRBD2
CDR3nt: TGTGCCAGCAGATCAGGACCGCCGATCACCGGGGAGCTGTTTTTT; CDR3aa: CASRSGPPITGELFF; v_gene: TRBV2; abundance: .; j_gene: TRBJ2-2; d_gene: .
CDR3nt: TGTGCCATCAGGGCTACGGGAGCTAACTATGGCTACACCTTC; CDR3aa: CAIRATGANYGYTF; v_gene: TRBV10-3; abundance: .; j_gene: TRBJ1-2; d_gene: .
CDR3nt: TGTGCCAGCAGCCGTGGACAGGGGAATTTGGATGAGCAGTTCTTC; CDR3aa: CASSRGQGNLDEQFF; v_gene: TRBV5-4; abundance: many; j_gene: TRBJ2-1; d_gene: TRBD1
CDR3nt: TGTGCCAGTAGAACTAGCGGGGGGGCCGTTTCCTACAATGAGCAGTTCTTC; CDR3aa: CASRTSGGAVSYNEQFF; v_gene: TRBV19; abundance: .; j_gene: TRBJ2-1; d_gene: TRBD2
CDR3nt: TGTGCCAGCAGTGCCGGGCCGAGTATCGAAAAACTGTTTTTT; CDR3aa: CASSAGPSIEKLFF; v_gene: TRBV9; abundance: .; j_gene: TRBJ1-4; d_gene: .
CDR3nt: TGTGCCAGTAGTATATCCCCGGGACTACAAGAGACCCAGTACTTC; CDR3aa: CASSISPGLQETQYF; v_gene: TRBV19; abundance: .; j_gene: TRBJ2-5; d_gene: TRBD2
CDR3nt: TGCGCCAGCAGTCGGGTCTCCGCCAGGACCTTC; CDR3aa: CASSRVSARTF; v_gene: TRBV23-1; abundance: .; j_gene: TRBJ1-2; d_gene: .
CDR3nt: TGCAGCGTCTCACAGGACCTCGGCACTGAAGCTTTCTTT; CDR3aa: CSVSQDLGTEAFF; v_gene: TRBV29-1; abundance: .; j_gene: TRBJ1-1; d_gene: .
CDR3nt: TGTGCCAGCAGCGAGGACCCGCCCGTAGATCAGCCCCAGCATTTT; CDR3aa: CASSEDPPVDQPQHF; v_gene: TRBV5-5; abundance: few; j_gene: TRBJ1-5; d_gene: .
CDR3nt: TGTGCCAGCAGTTTATTCAGCGTAAACACTGAAGCTTTCTTT; CDR3aa: CASSLFSVNTEAFF; v_gene: TRBV28; abundance: .; j_gene: TRBJ1-1; d_gene: .
CDR3nt: TGTGCCAGCAGCCGCAGACAGGAGGATGAAAAACTGTTTTTT; CDR3aa: CASSRRQEDEKLFF; v_gene: TRBV13; abundance: .; j_gene: TRBJ1-4; d_gene: .